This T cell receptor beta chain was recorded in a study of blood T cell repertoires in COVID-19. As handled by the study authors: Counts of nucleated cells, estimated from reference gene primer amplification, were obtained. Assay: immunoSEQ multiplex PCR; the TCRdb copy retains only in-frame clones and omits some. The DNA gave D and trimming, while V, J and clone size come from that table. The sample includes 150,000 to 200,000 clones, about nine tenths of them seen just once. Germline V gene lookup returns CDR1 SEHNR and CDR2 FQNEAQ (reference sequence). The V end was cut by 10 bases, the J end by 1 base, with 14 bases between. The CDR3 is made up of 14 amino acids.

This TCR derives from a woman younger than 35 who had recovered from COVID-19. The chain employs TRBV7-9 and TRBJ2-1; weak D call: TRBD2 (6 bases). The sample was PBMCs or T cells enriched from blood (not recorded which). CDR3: CATNRDFSYNEQFF. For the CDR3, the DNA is TGTGCCACGAATCGGGACTTTTCCTACAATGAGCAGTTCTTC. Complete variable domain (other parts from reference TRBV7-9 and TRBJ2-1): DTGVSQNPRHKITKRGQNVTFRCDPISEHNRLYWYRQTLGQGPEFLTYFQNEAQLEKSRLLSDRFSAERPKGSFSTLEIQRTEQGDSAMYLCATNRDFSYNEQFFGPGTRLTVL.